Listed below are T cell receptor beta chains from one sample, sequenced in a study of neurological immune-mediated disorders. TCRdb re-derived calls from the 5' RACE reads in MiXCR, one entry per CDR3 protein. The profile shows over 65,000 distinct CDR3 sequences, around 9.9% of them singletons. The sequencing sample was made of PBMCs. All receptors derive from a man between 45 and 60 years old in good health. CDR3s include the opening cysteine and the closing phenylalanine or tryptophan. The D gene is left open where the match is weak. The size entry is marked missing in some rows and otherwise reads once, few, many or a size class.

V	size	J	D	DNA	CDR3
TRBV6-1	many	TRBJ2-7	TRBD1	TGTGCCAGCAGTAATTCCGGGACAGGAGCCTACGAGCAGTACTTC	CASSNSGTGAYEQYF
TRBV10-3	many	TRBJ2-5	.	TGTGCCACCCGGTCCAGGGGGGTCTTATGGGAGACCCAGTACTTC	CATRSRGVLWETQYF
TRBV12-3/TRBV12-4	.	TRBJ1-5	.	TGTGCCAGCAGTTTAACTGGTCCCAATCAGCCCCAGCATTTT	CASSLTGPNQPQHF
TRBV12-3/TRBV12-4	many	TRBJ1-5	TRBD1	TGTGCCAGCAGACCACAGGGGGCTAGCAATCAGCCCCAGCATTTT	CASRPQGASNQPQHF
TRBV6-2/TRBV6-3	many	TRBJ2-1	.	TGTGCCAGCAGTTACGAGACGCTAGCCTCACACAATGAGCAGTTCTTC	CASSYETLASHNEQFF
TRBV20-1	many	TRBJ2-7	TRBD2	TGCAGTGCTGCAAAAAGCGGGAGGGTCTACGAGCAGTACTTC	CSAAKSGRVYEQYF
TRBV5-1	many	TRBJ2-2	.	TGCGCCAGCAGCTTTATTACCGGGACCCCATCAAGTGGCGGGGAGCTGTTTTTT	CASSFITGTPSSGGELFF
TRBV7-9	many	TRBJ1-5	.	TGTGCCAGCAGCTTAGTGGGGGATCAGCCCCAGCATTTT	CASSLVGDQPQHF
TRBV5-1	.	TRBJ1-2	.	TGCGCCAGCAGCTTAACAGGGTCGACAGGCTACACCTTC	CASSLTGSTGYTF
TRBV6-1	.	TRBJ2-3	.	TGTGCCAGCAGGGATTCTTCGGTTAGCACAGATACGCAGTATTTT	CASRDSSVSTDTQYF
TRBV7-3	many	TRBJ2-2	.	TGTGCCAGCAGCTTAGACGGGGGGCTGACCGGGGAGCTGTTTTTT	CASSLDGGLTGELFF
TRBV7-6	many	TRBJ2-3	.	TGTGCCAGCAGCTTAGCTCATCCCGACGGTCCAGATACGCAGTATTTT	CASSLAHPDGPDTQYF
TRBV28	many	TRBJ1-4	.	TGTGCCAGCATCACGGCCGGGACAACTAATGAAAAACTGTTTTTT	CASITAGTTNEKLFF
TRBV10-3	many	TRBJ2-4	TRBD2	TGTGCCATCAGTGAGTCAAACGGGGGGGCGTTCATTCAGTACTTC	CAISESNGGAFIQYF
TRBV6-1	many	TRBJ2-3	TRBD2	TGTGCCAGCAGTGAAACCATTAGGCGGCGGGGGGGCGTAACAGATACGCAGTATTTT	CASSETIRRRGGVTDTQYF
TRBV28	many	TRBJ2-7	.	TGTGCCAGCAGTTTATACGACAGACTACGGGAGCAGTACTTC	CASSLYDRLREQYF
TRBV20-1	many	TRBJ2-7	.	TGCAGTGCTAGAGATAAGGCGGGTGAGCAGTACTTC	CSARDKAGEQYF
TRBV4-2	many	TRBJ2-7	.	TGTGCCAGCAGCCAAGCCCCTACCTACGAGCAGTACTTC	CASSQAPTYEQYF
TRBV7-8	few	TRBJ1-3	TRBD1	TGTGCCAGCAGCTTAGGAGGGGGACAGGGGGGAAACACCATATATTTT	CASSLGGGQGGNTIYF
TRBV20-1	many	TRBJ1-6	TRBD1	TGCAGTGCTAGGACGGACAGGTCAGCGAATTCACCCCTCCACTTT	CSARTDRSANSPLHF
TRBV19	.	TRBJ2-3	.	TGTGCCAGTAGTATAGAGGCCGGCACAGATACGCAGTATTTT	CASSIEAGTDTQYF
TRBV5-6	many	TRBJ2-1	TRBD1	TGTGCCAGCACCCTGGACAGGGATGAGCAGTTCTTC	CASTLDRDEQFF
TRBV12-3/TRBV12-4	.	TRBJ2-2	.	TGTGCCAGCAGTCCCCACGCTTTCCCTGGCACCGGGGAGCTGTTTTTT	CASSPHAFPGTGELFF
TRBV28	many	TRBJ1-3	TRBD1	TGTGCCAGCAGTCCCCCGGACAGGCTGACTGGAAACACCATATATTTT	CASSPPDRLTGNTIYF
TRBV11-1	many	TRBJ2-1	TRBD2	TGTGCCAGCAGCAAAATGGGGACTAGCGCTAATGAGCAGTTCTTC	CASSKMGTSANEQFF
TRBV2	.	TRBJ1-1	.	TGTGCCAGCAGTGAACCAAGGGGTTGGACTGAAGCTTTCTTT	CASSEPRGWTEAFF
TRBV27	many	TRBJ2-2	.	TGTGCCAGCAGTTTACTGGAGGCTAACGGGGAGCTGTTTTTT	CASSLLEANGELFF